The T cell receptor (beta chain) under discussion was sequenced for a study of blood T cell repertoires in COVID-19. The CDR3 spans 15 residues. The V end was cut by 1 base, the J end by 9 bases, with 16 bases between. Germline CDR1 reads SEHNR; CDR2 reads FQNEAQ (reference sequence). Here immunoSEQ multiplex PCR was the method, and the copy in TCRdb shows in-frame clones only, minus some. Found here are 150,000 to 200,000 clones, about 84% of them singletons; the top ten hold 4.5% to 7.5%. This TCR came from a man aged 40-49 years who had recovered from COVID-19. The chain links TRBV7-9 to TRBJ2-1; D is perhaps TRBD1 (5 bases). The sample comprised PBMCs or T cells enriched from blood (not recorded which). The CDR3 bases are TGTGCCAGCAGCTTAGGGACAATAAAGTCCAGTGAGCAGTTCTTC. Amino acids: CASSLGTIKSSEQFF.